Below are 31 T cell receptor beta chains sequenced from a single sample in a study of T-cell memory formation after mild COVID-19. TCRdb ran MiXCR on the 5' RACE reads and lists one entry per CDR3 protein. The table has just over 150,000 distinct CDR3 sequences, 25% to 40% seen once. Sequences were obtained from PBMCs or a T cell subset sorted from them (not recorded which). These receptors all come from an adult woman who had mild COVID-19 (a few samples of this study predate the infection). Cell type and time point are not known.

This clonotype was recorded a few times. The chain has TRBV18 and TRBJ2-1, with D possibly TRBD2 on 5 matching bases. Trimming stripped 0 bases from V and 5 bases from J, with 14 bases between. Germline V gene data show CDR1 as KGHSH and CDR2 as LQKENI. CDR3 length: 16 residues. The CDR3 region has the DNA TGTGCCAGCTCACCACCCCAGCGGAATACGGACAATGAGCAGTTCTTC. Its protein is CASSPPQRNTDNEQFF. Together with reference TRBV18 and TRBJ2-1, the CDR3 gives the full variable domain: NAGVMQNPRHLVRRRGQEARLRCSPMKGHSHVYWYRQLPEEGLKFMVYLQKENIIDESGMPKERFSAEFPKEGPSILRIQQVVRGDSAAYFCASSPPQRNTDNEQFFGPGTRLTVL.

This clonotype was observed a handful of times. The gene calls are TRBV7-8 and TRBJ1-1, with TRBD1 as a possible D gene (6 bases). The CDR3 is 15 residues long. Trimming took off 1 base at V and 4 bases at J, with 13 bases between the two ends. Per germline, CDR1 SGHVS and CDR2 FQNEAQ. The CDR3 region has the DNA TGTGCCAGCAGCTTAGACAGGGCATCGTCCACTGAAGCTTTCTTT. Encoded protein: CASSLDRASSTEAFF.

The genes are TRBV3-1 and TRBJ1-1; TRBD1 is a possible D gene (5 bases). CDR1 LGHDT and CDR2 YNNKEL come from the germline V gene (reference sequence). The CDR3 sequence is 14 residues long. Trimming removed 1 base at V and 5 bases at J, with 11 bases between. The CDR3 region is CASSQVSGRTEAFF. As DNA, the CDR3 is TGTGCCAGCAGCCAAGTTTCAGGGCGGACTGAAGCTTTCTTT.

This CDR3 is CASSFRPGQITYEQYF. CDR3 nucleotides: TGTGCCAGCAGCTTCAGACCGGGACAGATAACCTACGAGCAGTACTTC. J is TRBJ2-7 and V is TRBV11-2; 7 nucleotides line up with TRBD1. The CDR3 loop spans 16 amino acids. The germline gives CDR1 SGHAT, CDR2 FQNNGV. J was trimmed by 2 bases and V by 3 bases; bases with no gene match: 10.

In its sample, this clonotype was seen once. The chain joins TRBV7-9 to TRBJ1-1; 8 bases are shared with TRBD1. CDR1 is SEHNR and CDR2 is FQNEAQ in the germline V gene (reference sequence). The CDR3 consists of 15 residues. Trimming took 5 bases from V and 6 from J; bases not matched to a gene: 11. Written as DNA, the CDR3 is TGTGCCAGCAGCCCCCACGGACAGGGTGATGCTGAAGCTTTCTTT. It is translated as CASSPHGQGDAEAFF.

In its sample, this clonotype was seen a few times. The chain carries TRBV7-9 and TRBJ2-5, with 8 bases aligning to TRBD2. V lost 5 bases, J lost 7 bases, and 6 bases stayed unmatched. Germline CDR1 SEHNR, CDR2 FQNEAQ (reference sequence). This CDR3 is 13 amino acids long. The CDR3 DNA reads TGTGCCAGCAGCGGAGATCGGGGGGGGACCCAGTACTTC. Translating gives CASSGDRGGTQYF. Full variable domain (remainder filled in from reference TRBV7-9 and TRBJ2-5): DTGVSQNPRHKITKRGQNVTFRCDPISEHNRLYWYRQTLGQGPEFLTYFQNEAQLEKSRLLSDRFSAERPKGSFSTLEIQRTEQGDSAMYLCASSGDRGGTQYFGPGTRLLVL.

The V and J genes are TRBV9 and TRBJ2-1, with D unclear. V lost 3 bases and J 2 bases, leaving 12 bases between the germline ends. The CDR3 covers 15 residues. Per the germline V gene, CDR1 is SGDLS and CDR2 is YYNGEE. As DNA, the CDR3 is TGTGCCAGCAGCGCACACACTGGACCCTACAATGAGCAGTTCTTC. Translating it yields CASSAHTGPYNEQFF.

The V call is TRBV29-1, the J call TRBJ2-7; maybe TRBD1 (5 bases). Germline CDR1 is SQVTM and CDR2 is ANQGSEA. CDR3 length equals 15 residues. Trimming pared 4 bases from V and 3 bases from J, leaving 19 bases between. The CDR3 DNA is TGCAGCGTTGTGGTCCCCACCCCAGGGCTCTACGAGCAGTACTTC. Encoded protein: CSVVVPTPGLYEQYF.

A few counts support this clonotype. The CDR3 reads CASSQDRSGASYNEQFF. The CDR3 DNA is TGTGCCAGCAGCCAAGATCGAAGCGGAGCCTCCTACAATGAGCAGTTCTTC. The genes are TRBV4-2 and TRBJ2-1, with a tentative D call TRBD2 (5 bases). There are 17 residues in the CDR3. Germline V CDR1 and CDR2: LGHNA, YNFKEQ. Trimming cost V 0 bases and J 0 bases, with 12 bases left between them.

V is TRBV20-1 and J is TRBJ2-5; 9 bases line up with TRBD2. V lost 1 base and J lost 6; bases outside the gene matches: 15. This CDR3 has 17 amino acids. Germline CDR1 and CDR2: DFQATT and SNEGSKA (reference sequence). The CDR3 DNA is TGCAGTGCTAGAGCCTCACGGTTGCGGGAGGGCTTGAAGACCCAGTACTTC. Translation: CSARASRLREGLKTQYF.

The chain carries TRBV12-3 or TRBV12-4 and TRBJ2-3; 7 positions agree with TRBD2. The length of the CDR3 is 15 residues. V was clipped by 3 bases and J by 3 bases; unmatched bases: 6. In DNA form, the CDR3 reads TGTGCCAGCAGTTTCGCGGGAGAGGGTACAGATACGCAGTATTTT. Amino acid sequence: CASSFAGEGTDTQYF.

The sample holds a few counts of this clonotype. A junction end diverges from the germline sequence, so it may reflect a read error. The J gene is TRBJ2-7, the V gene TRBV20-1, with 11 bases matching TRBD2. CDR1 is DFQATT, CDR2 SNEGSKA, per germline (reference sequence). The CDR3 runs 17 residues. The CDR3 loop reads CSATGTSGVPTGGEQYF. The DNA for the CDR3 is TGCAGTGCTACCGGGACTAGCGGCGTCCCTACGGGCGGCGAGCAGTACTTT.

As for this clonotype: One end of the junction does not line up with germline, which may come from a read error. The chain links TRBV11-2 to TRBJ2-7; a weak D match, TRBD1 (6 bases). Germline CDR1 is SGHAT and CDR2 is FQNNGV. The CDR3 runs 13 residues. As DNA, the CDR3 is TGTTCCAGCAGCTTAGAGTTGGGGGCCGAGCAGTACTTC. This encodes CSSSLELGAEQYF.

This clonotype was detected ten times or more. This sequence joins TRBV7-2 and TRBJ2-1, with 7 bases that match TRBD1. The V gene's germline CDR1 is SGHTA and CDR2 FQGNSA. There are 15 residues in the CDR3. Trimming took 5 bases from V and 4 from J; bases not matched to a gene: 8. The CDR3 reads CASSPRQGYYNEQFF. Here the CDR3 DNA reads TGTGCCAGCAGCCCCCGACAGGGTTATTACAATGAGCAGTTCTTC. The entire variable domain, with the rest obtained from reference TRBV7-2 and TRBJ2-1, is as follows: GAGVSQSPSNKVTEKGKDVELRCDPISGHTALYWYRQSLGQGLEFLIYFQGNSAPDKSGLPSDRFSAERTGGSVSTLTIQRTQQEDSAVYLCASSPRQGYYNEQFFGPGTRLTVL.

The rearrangement uses TRBV6-2 or TRBV6-3 and TRBJ2-5; 13 bases align to TRBD2. Germline V gene data show CDR1 as MNHEY and CDR2 as SVGEGT. The CDR3 has 19 amino acids. V trimming: 8 bases; J trimming: 2 bases; junction bases outside the gene matches: 17. This CDR3 reads CASRPWRGLAGRKQETQYF. CDR3 DNA sequence: TGTGCCAGCCGACCTTGGAGGGGACTAGCGGGACGGAAACAAGAGACCCAGTACTTC.

The rearrangement joins TRBV20-1 to TRBJ2-3; tentative D call: TRBD2 (5 bases). CDR1 and CDR2 from the germline V gene are DFQATT and SNEGSKA (reference sequence). The CDR3 sequence is 14 residues long. Trimming stripped 2 bases from V and 0 bases from J, with 9 bases between. The CDR3 is CSARLAASTDTQYF. CDR3 sequence (DNA): TGCAGTGCTAGACTAGCTGCTAGCACAGATACGCAGTATTTT.

This clonotype was counted only a few times. The chain links TRBV5-1 to TRBJ2-2; no reliable D call. Trimming took off 0 bases at V and 4 bases at J, with 10 bases between the two ends. This CDR3 has 15 amino acids. Germline CDR1 reads SGHRS; CDR2 reads YFSETQ. DNA for the CDR3: TGCGCCAGCAGCTTGGCCCCCAAGGGCACCGGGGAGCTGTTTTTT. Translating it yields CASSLAPKGTGELFF.

The rearrangement uses TRBV4-2 and TRBJ1-1; no clear D. This CDR3 has 14 amino acids. V lost 0 bases, J lost 4 bases, and 9 bases lay in between. Germline-derived CDR1 and CDR2 are LGHNA and YNFKEQ. CDR3 sequence: CASSQDRGSTEAFF. The CDR3, as DNA: TGTGCCAGCAGCCAAGATAGAGGGAGCACTGAAGCTTTCTTT.

This clonotype has just a few counts. The genes are TRBV27 and TRBJ2-7; tentative D call: TRBD2 (5 bases). The CDR3 is 14 residues long. The ends were cut back, 6 bases at V and 4 bases at J, with 16 bases in the middle. Germline lookup yields CDR1 MNHEY and CDR2 SMNVEV (reference sequence). Here the CDR3 reads CASSPEAGLYEQYF. DNA for the CDR3: TGTGCCAGCAGCCCTGAAGCCGGACTGTACGAGCAGTACTTC.

This sequence joins TRBV9 and TRBJ2-1; a possible D gene is TRBD2 (6 bases). The germline V gene encodes CDR1 SGDLS and CDR2 YYNGEE. The CDR3 covers 16 residues. V shed 0 bases and J shed 0 bases, with 10 bases lying between them. CDR3: CASSVGGGISYNEQFF. The CDR3 coding sequence is TGTGCCAGCAGCGTAGGTGGGGGGATCTCCTACAATGAGCAGTTCTTC.

The chain carries TRBV29-1 and TRBJ2-3; D is undetermined. The CDR3 loop spans 10 amino acids. V dropped 6 bases and J dropped 3 bases, with 4 bases sitting between them. The germline CDR1 and CDR2 sequences are SQVTM and ANQGSEA. For the CDR3, the DNA is TGCAGCGTATGGACAGATACGCAGTATTTT. Translation: CSVWTDTQYF.

The CDR3 DNA follows: TGTGCCAGCAGCCTCGGCCTTTTCGCTGAAGCTTTCTTT. Its translation is CASSLGLFAEAFF. The chain has TRBV14 and TRBJ1-1; D unresolved. This CDR3 has 13 amino acids. The ends were cut back, 4 bases at V and 6 bases at J, with 12 bases in the middle. The germline V gene has CDR1 SGHDN and CDR2 FVKESK.

V gene TRBV5-1 combines with J gene TRBJ2-3; possibly TRBD1 for D (7 bases). Trimming stripped 4 bases from V and 3 bases from J, with 18 bases between. Per germline, CDR1 SGHRS and CDR2 YFSETQ. The length of the CDR3 is 16 residues. This chain's CDR3 is CASSQGDSPKTDTQYF. Written as DNA, the CDR3 is TGCGCCAGCAGCCAGGGGGACTCCCCAAAAACAGATACGCAGTATTTT.

This clonotype was seen just once. This chain joins TRBV6-6 and TRBJ2-1; D is unclear. The CDR3 contains 13 residues. V was cut by 3 bases and J by 4 bases, with 7 bases left in between. The germline gives CDR1 MNHNY, CDR2 SVGAGI (reference sequence). The CDR3 DNA reads TGTGCCAGCAGTTATGGGTTTTACAATGAGCAGTTCTTC. Amino acids: CASSYGFYNEQFF.

J is TRBJ1-2 and V is TRBV11-2; the match to TRBD1 covers 11 bases. Losses at the gene ends were 5 bases for V and 3 bases for J; bases not matched to a gene: 5. CDR3 length equals 15 residues. In germline, CDR1 is SGHAT, CDR2 FQNNGV. The CDR3 coding sequence is TGTGCCAGCAGCCCTGGGACAGGGGGGGACTATGGCTACACCTTC. Translation: CASSPGTGGDYGYTF.

The genes are TRBV7-6 and TRBJ2-7; 8 nucleotides line up with TRBD1. V dropped 4 bases and J dropped 1; count of bases not matched to a gene: 6. CDR1 and CDR2 (germline): SGHVS, FNYEAQ. The CDR3 runs to 15 residues. CDR3 residues: CASSSTDRGSYEQYF. For the CDR3, the DNA is TGTGCCAGCAGCTCGACCGACAGGGGATCCTACGAGCAGTACTTC.

This clonotype was seen repeatedly, ten times or more. The chain combines TRBV27 with TRBJ1-1; no firm D call. Germline CDR1 is MNHEY and CDR2 is SMNVEV (reference sequence). The CDR3 loop spans 13 amino acids. V was pared by 6 bases and J by 3 bases, with 11 bases between. The CDR3 here is CASRTTWDTEAFF. In nucleotides, the CDR3 is TGTGCCAGCAGGACCACATGGGACACTGAAGCTTTCTTT.

The chain joins TRBV7-8 to TRBJ2-5; 10 positions agree with TRBD2. V trimming: 5 bases; J trimming: 1 base; junction bases outside the gene matches: 13. This CDR3 region has 18 residues. Germline V gene sequence: CDR1 SGHVS, CDR2 FQNEAQ. CDR3 loop: CASSRSRVAGGPQETQYF. CDR3 coding DNA: TGTGCCAGCAGCCGCTCTCGAGTAGCGGGGGGTCCCCAAGAGACCCAGTACTTC.

The V and J genes are TRBV11-3 and TRBJ1-1, with TRBD1 matching over 8 bases. The V gene's germline CDR1 is SGHNT and CDR2 YENEEA. The CDR3 spans 17 residues. V was pared by 5 bases and J by 3 bases, with 14 bases of the junction left unmatched. The CDR3 sequence: CASSLNWGQGAYTEAFF. In DNA, the CDR3 is TGTGCCAGCAGCCTCAACTGGGGCCAGGGGGCCTACACTGAAGCTTTCTTT. The full variable domain, completed using reference TRBV11-3 and TRBJ1-1, is EAGVVQSPRYKIIEKKQPVAFWCNPISGHNTLYWYLQNLGQGPELLIRYENEEAVDDSQLPKDRFSAERLKGVDSTLKIQPAELGDSAVYLCASSLNWGQGAYTEAFFGQGTRLTVV.

This clonotype turned up a few times. The rearrangement uses TRBV7-9 and TRBJ1-5; possible D gene TRBD1, 5 bases. With 3 bases removed from V and 5 bases from J, the gap between germline ends came to 11 bases. The V gene's germline CDR1 is SEHNR and CDR2 FQNEAQ (reference sequence). CDR3 length: 14 residues. The CDR3 nucleotides read TGTGCCAGCAGCTTGAATTTGGGGGATCAGCCCCAGCATTTT. This sequence encodes CASSLNLGDQPQHF.

This chain connects TRBV6-5 to TRBJ2-7; 9 nucleotides agree with TRBD1. This CDR3 is built from 15 residues. Germline V gene sequence: CDR1 MNHEY, CDR2 SVGAGI. V shed 7 bases, J shed 11 bases, and the junction held 18 bases outside the gene matches. CDR3 DNA sequence: TGTGCCAGCAACGGGCAAACCGGGACAGGGAGAGGAGAGTACTTC. This codes for CASNGQTGTGRGEYF.